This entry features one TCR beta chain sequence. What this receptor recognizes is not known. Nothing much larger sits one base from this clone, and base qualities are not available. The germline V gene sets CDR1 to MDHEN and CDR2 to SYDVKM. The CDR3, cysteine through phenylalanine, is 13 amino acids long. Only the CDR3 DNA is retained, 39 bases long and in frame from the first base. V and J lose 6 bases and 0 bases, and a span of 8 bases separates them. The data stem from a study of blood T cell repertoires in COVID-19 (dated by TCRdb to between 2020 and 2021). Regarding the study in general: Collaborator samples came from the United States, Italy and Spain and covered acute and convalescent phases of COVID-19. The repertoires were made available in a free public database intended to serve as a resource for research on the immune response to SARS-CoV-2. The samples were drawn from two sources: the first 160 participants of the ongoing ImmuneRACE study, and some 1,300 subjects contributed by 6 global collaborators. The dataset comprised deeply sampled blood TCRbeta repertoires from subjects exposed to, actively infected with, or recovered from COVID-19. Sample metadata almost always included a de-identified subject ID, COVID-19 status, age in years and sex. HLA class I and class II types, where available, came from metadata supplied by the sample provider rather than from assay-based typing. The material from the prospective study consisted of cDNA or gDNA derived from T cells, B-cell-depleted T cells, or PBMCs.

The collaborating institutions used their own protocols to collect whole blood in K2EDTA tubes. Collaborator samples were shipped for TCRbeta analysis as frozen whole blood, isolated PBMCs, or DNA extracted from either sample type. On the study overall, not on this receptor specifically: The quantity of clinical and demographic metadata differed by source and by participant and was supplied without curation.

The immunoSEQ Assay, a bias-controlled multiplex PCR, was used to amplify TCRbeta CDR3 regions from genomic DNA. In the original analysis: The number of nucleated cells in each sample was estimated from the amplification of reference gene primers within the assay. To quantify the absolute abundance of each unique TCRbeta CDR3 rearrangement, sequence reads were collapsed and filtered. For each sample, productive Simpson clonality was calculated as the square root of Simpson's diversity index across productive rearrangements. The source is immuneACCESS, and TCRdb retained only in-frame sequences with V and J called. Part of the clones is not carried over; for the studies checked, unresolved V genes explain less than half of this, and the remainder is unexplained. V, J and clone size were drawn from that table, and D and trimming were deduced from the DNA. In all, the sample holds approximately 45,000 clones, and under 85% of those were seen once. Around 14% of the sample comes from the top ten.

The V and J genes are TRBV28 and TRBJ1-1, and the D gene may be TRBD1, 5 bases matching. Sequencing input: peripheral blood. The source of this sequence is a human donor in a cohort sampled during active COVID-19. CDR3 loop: CASRQQVNTEAFF. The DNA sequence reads TGTGCCAGCAGACAACAGGTGAACACTGAAGCTTTCTTT.